Listed here is a single T cell receptor (beta chain). The antigen it recognizes is unknown. No base qualities exist here, and no much larger clone lies one base off it. This sample is drawn from a study of T cell responses to AZD1222 COVID-19 vaccine (dated by TCRdb to 2020 to 2023). Context from the whole study: AZD1222 recipients whose second dose came at about 4 weeks and those whose second dose came at about 12 weeks were combined into one group, since spike-specific TCR depth and breadth did not differ between the two schedules. Trial participants were enrolled into age subgroups of 18-55, 56-69 and 70-plus years, which contained roughly 150, 30 and 60 TCR-sequenced participants, respectively. A total of roughly 240 trial participants underwent TCR sequencing, of whom about 210 received two doses of AZD1222 and about 25 received two doses of the MenACWY control vaccine.

Results the study describes overall, beyond this receptor: The whole spike protein was spanned by vaccine-associated CD4 TCRs, and dominant responses were seen in regions 160-218 and 743-854. Conclusions about previously exposed vaccinees are limited, since just five or six AZD1222 recipients were seropositive for SARS-CoV-2 at baseline. Reportedly, almost half of the unique spike-specific TCRs recognized epitopes lying outside the regions that are mutated in the B.1.351 and B.1.1.7 variants. Because no day 14 peak-response samples were available, repertoires were characterized only after the peak T cell response. Participants were mostly white British and included more females than males, and it was suggested by the authors that clonal diversity may have been underestimated. In the small 56-69-year group, the increase in depth fell short of significance, most likely because of low power. Spike-specific TCR breadth and depth rose significantly after two AZD1222 doses compared with day 0 and with MenACWY recipients.

Reading the label with the study, this specimen's time point is: baseline before first vaccination. Vaccinee samples came from UK trials COV001 and COV002, including a single-blind randomized controlled phase 2/3 trial of AZD1222 (ChAdOx1 nCoV-19) in healthy adults. For TCRbeta chain sequencing, PBMC samples were collected from trial participants at day 0 and at day 28 after the second dose. The CDR3 regions of human TCRbeta chains were subjected to immunosequencing. The published analysis was carried out like this. Repertoire TCRs were matched against a reference library of SARS-CoV-2-specific TCRs generated with the MIRA antigen-specificity platform. Breadth meant the fraction of unique TCRs that were SARS-CoV-2-associated, whereas depth meant the fraction of total T cells that were SARS-CoV-2-associated. Using the MIRA data, each spike-specific TCR was mapped to the spike region that the TCR reacts to and placed in a CD4 or CD8 class. Log10-transformed breadth and depth values were compared by one-way ANOVA with Sidak's multiple comparisons tests. Entries here come from immuneACCESS through TCRdb and include only in-frame sequences with V and J called. Some clones fail to appear in such tables; in the studies checked, an unresolved V gene covers under half of the shortfall, and the cause of the remainder is unknown. The V and J calls and clone size come from that table; D and trimming were worked out from the DNA. Within this sample are about 120,000 clones, with about 91% of them counted one time only. The ten largest clones add up to about 8.8% of the sample.

The CDR3 numbers 15 residues from cysteine through phenylalanine. Only CDR3 DNA remains: 45 bases, in frame from the first base. For CDR1 and CDR2, the germline V gene (reference sequence) lists MNHNY and SVGAGI. V is trimmed back by 1 base and J by 1 base, and the junction contains 2 bases that no gene match accounts for. This sample comprised peripheral blood, obtained on day 0 of AZD1222 vaccination. The rearrangement joined TRBV6-6 to TRBJ1-1; the junction holds 8 bases that match TRBD1. The sequence was collected from an adult in good health. CDR3 protein: CASSYFGQGNTEAFF. The DNA reads TGTGCCAGCAGTTACTTCGGACAGGGGAACACTGAAGCTTTCTTT.